Presented here are 23 T cell receptor beta chains from one specimen sequenced in a study of blood T cell repertoires in COVID-19. Clones were sequenced by immunoSEQ multiplex PCR, and TCRdb holds only the in-frame ones, with some missing. The repertoire includes roughly 100,000 clones, about 85% of them detected once, and around 2.2% sits in the top ten. The sequenced material came from peripheral blood. Every receptor here comes from a human donor in a cohort sampled during active COVID-19.

The chain combines TRBV6-5 with TRBJ2-7, with 7 nucleotides matching TRBD1. The germline CDR1 and CDR2 sequences are MNHEY and SVGAGI. After removal of 0 bases from V and 3 bases from J, the junction contained 8 bases not matched to a gene. The CDR3 extends over 16 amino acids. The CDR3 region has the DNA TGTGCCAGCAGTTACTCGTACCCCAGGGGGTACTACGAGCAGTACTTC. It is translated as CASSYSYPRGYYEQYF.

This rearrangement joins TRBV14 to TRBJ2-1; weak D call: TRBD2 (5 bases). Germline V CDR1 and CDR2: SGHDN, FVKESK. The V end was cut by 5 bases, the J end by 10 bases, with 9 bases between. This CDR3 is built from 11 residues. As DNA, the CDR3 is TGTGCCAGCAGCTATAGCGCAGAGCAGTTCTTC. Amino acid sequence: CASSYSAEQFF.

The rearrangement uses TRBV5-1 and TRBJ1-2; D remains ambiguous. Trimming took 0 bases from V and 6 from J, leaving 9 bases between them. This CDR3 has 13 residues. Germline V gene lookup returns CDR1 SGHRS and CDR2 YFSETQ. The CDR3 nucleotides are TGCGCCAGCAGCTTGGGAGGCTTTGATGGCTACACCTTC. This gives the protein CASSLGGFDGYTF. The full variable domain, rest sourced from reference TRBV5-1 and TRBJ1-2, is KAGVTQTPRYLIKTRGQQVTLSCSPISGHRSVSWYQQTPGQGLQFLFEYFSETQRNKGNFPGRFSGRQFSNSRSEMNVSTLELGDSALYLCASSLGGFDGYTFGSGTRLTVV.

V and J are TRBV28 and TRBJ2-3, with D perhaps TRBD2 (6 bases). V was pared by 4 bases and J by 2 bases, with 19 bases between. Germline V gives CDR1 MDHEN, CDR2 SYDVKM. The CDR3 covers 17 residues. The DNA of the CDR3 is TGTGCCAGCAGTTGGCTAACGGGGGTTCCTTCCACAGATACGCAGTATTTT. This gives the protein CASSWLTGVPSTDTQYF.

The genes are TRBV2 and TRBJ1-4, with 10 bases fitting TRBD1. V shed 6 bases and J 8 bases; nucleotides not matched to a gene: 3. The length of the CDR3 is 13 residues. Germline-derived CDR1 and CDR2 are SNHLY and FYNNEI. The CDR3 nucleotides are TGTGCCAGCAGGGGGACAGGGGAGGAAAAACTGTTTTTT. Translation: CASRGTGEEKLFF.

The CDR3 DNA is TGCGCCAGCAGCTTGGCGGGAGGGTGGGGAAAAGAGCAGTACTTC. Its translation: CASSLAGGWGKEQYF. The rearrangement joins TRBV5-1 to TRBJ2-7; 8 bases line up with TRBD2. The CDR3 has 15 residues. Germline-derived CDR1 and CDR2 are SGHRS and YFSETQ. Trimming cost V 0 bases and J 7 bases; bases outside gene matches: 9. The entire variable domain, with the rest obtained from reference TRBV5-1 and TRBJ2-7, is as follows: KAGVTQTPRYLIKTRGQQVTLSCSPISGHRSVSWYQQTPGQGLQFLFEYFSETQRNKGNFPGRFSGRQFSNSRSEMNVSTLELGDSALYLCASSLAGGWGKEQYFGPGTRLTVT.

This clone has only one observation. CDR3 region: CASSKATGELAGGRNNEQFF. The CDR3 coding sequence is TGTGCCAGCAGCAAGGCCACAGGGGAACTAGCGGGAGGGAGAAACAATGAGCAGTTCTTC. This chain joins TRBV21-1 and TRBJ2-1; the table gives TRBD2 as D, unverified against the DNA. TRBV21-1 is an annotated pseudogene. The CDR3 is 20 residues long.

The rearrangement links TRBV7-9 to TRBJ2-7; D not resolved. This CDR3 has 13 amino acids. Germline V gene lookup returns CDR1 SEHNR and CDR2 FQNEAQ (reference sequence). Trimming pared 1 base from V and 6 bases from J, leaving 10 bases between. CDR3 amino acids: CASSLVGLAEQYF. The DNA for the CDR3 is TGTGCCAGCAGCTTAGTTGGTTTGGCCGAGCAGTACTTC.

The chain carries TRBV12-2 and TRBJ2-7; the DNA was not used to check the table's D call, TRBD1. TRBV12-2 is a pseudogene. The CDR3 is 17 residues long. CDR3: CASRLATIDSWAYEQYF. In DNA form, the CDR3 reads TGTGCAAGTCGCTTAGCTACAATTGACAGCTGGGCCTACGAGCAGTACTTC.

The chain joins TRBV4-2 to TRBJ2-2, with 7 positions matching TRBD2. V shed 0 bases, J shed 1 base, and the junction held 2 bases outside the gene matches. The CDR3 runs 16 residues. CDR1 is LGHNA and CDR2 is YNFKEQ in the germline V gene. The CDR3 loop reads CASSQDLAGNTGELFF. CDR3 in DNA: TGTGCCAGCAGCCAAGATTTAGCGGGGAACACCGGGGAGCTGTTTTTT.

The chain recombines TRBV5-1 with TRBJ2-3; 7 nucleotides agree with TRBD1. CDR1 and CDR2 (germline): SGHRS, YFSETQ. V was clipped by 4 bases and J by 2 bases; unmatched bases: 7. The CDR3 is 15 amino acids. The CDR3 here is CASSEGGLATDTQYF. CDR3 sequence (DNA): TGCGCCAGCAGCGAAGGGGGCCTCGCCACAGATACGCAGTATTTT.

This sequence joins TRBV24-1 and TRBJ2-1; 7 bases map to TRBD1. J gave up 4 bases and V 7 bases, and 3 bases lay outside the gene matches. From germline, CDR1 is KGHDR and CDR2 SFDVKD. The CDR3 covers 13 residues. The CDR3 spells CATRGGQYNEQFF. The CDR3 coding sequence is TGTGCCACCAGAGGGGGACAGTACAATGAGCAGTTCTTC.

This chain uses TRBV5-1 with TRBJ2-7; 10 bases align to TRBD2. The CDR3 length is 15 residues. CDR1 and CDR2 from the germline V gene are SGHRS and YFSETQ. The ends lost 6 bases at V and 6 bases at J; junction bases unmatched: 12. CDR3 residues: CASTQGLAGVSEQYF. DNA of the CDR3: TGCGCCAGCACTCAAGGGCTAGCGGGAGTATCCGAGCAGTACTTC.

This chain joins TRBV4-2 and TRBJ2-6; 9 bases agree with TRBD1. Germline V gene lookup returns CDR1 LGHNA and CDR2 YNFKEQ. The ends lost 4 bases at V and 0 bases at J; junction bases unmatched: 16. The CDR3 extends over 21 amino acids. The CDR3: CASSPRADRGLSGSGANVLTF. For the CDR3, the DNA is TGTGCCAGCAGCCCCCGTGCGGACAGGGGACTTTCAGGCTCTGGGGCCAACGTCCTGACTTTC.

The V call is TRBV5-1, the J call TRBJ1-1; TRBD1 agrees at 8 bases. V gave up 3 bases and J gave up 5 bases; unmatched junction bases: 12. In germline, CDR1 is SGHRS, CDR2 YFSETQ. The CDR3 spans 16 residues. DNA for the CDR3: TGCGCCAGCAGCTACGGGACAGGAATTGAAAAGACTGAAGCTTTCTTT. Translating gives CASSYGTGIEKTEAFF.

The chain has TRBV19 and TRBJ1-1, with D unresolved. Trimming took off 1 base at V and 4 bases at J, with 7 bases between the two ends. In germline, CDR1 is LNHDA, CDR2 SQIVND (reference sequence). The CDR3 spans 13 residues. The CDR3 DNA is TGTGCCAGTAGTATAGGAAGCGGCACTGAAGCTTTCTTT. Residues: CASSIGSGTEAFF.

The V and J genes are TRBV7-3 and TRBJ2-5; TRBD2 agrees at 11 bases. Trimming removed 5 bases from V and 4 bases from J; junction bases left unmatched: 6. Germline V gene lookup returns CDR1 SGHTA and CDR2 FQGTGA. This CDR3 has 15 amino acids. The CDR3 here is CASSQLAGDGETQYF. The CDR3 bases are TGTGCCAGCAGCCAACTAGCGGGAGACGGAGAGACCCAGTACTTC.

V usage is TRBV3-1 (or the pseudogene TRBV3-2) and J usage is TRBJ2-1; no definite D call. This CDR3 is 13 amino acids long. Germline V gives CDR1 LGHDT, CDR2 YNNKEL (reference sequence). V lost 2 bases, J lost 9 bases, and 11 bases lay in between. CDR3 region: CASSQYLGVEQFF. For the CDR3, the DNA is TGTGCCAGCAGCCAATATTTGGGCGTTGAGCAGTTCTTC.

This clone was observed many times. The chain is built from TRBV30 and TRBJ1-1, with D unresolved. V lost 2 bases and J lost 1, with 11 bases in between. Germline V gives CDR1 GTSNPN, CDR2 SVGIG (reference sequence). This CDR3 is built from 14 residues. CDR3: CAWSKFLGNTEAFF. DNA of the CDR3: TGTGCCTGGAGTAAGTTTCTAGGGAACACTGAAGCTTTCTTT.

This sequence joins TRBV11-2 and TRBJ2-2; TRBD2 agrees at 11 bases. The CDR3 loop spans 16 amino acids. Germline CDR1 SGHAT, CDR2 FQNNGV. V gave up 1 base and J gave up 6 bases; unmatched junction bases: 4. Here the CDR3 DNA reads TGTGCCAGCAGCTTAGTTGAGACTAGCGGGGCCGGGGAGCTGTTTTTT. It specifies CASSLVETSGAGELFF. Complete variable domain (other parts from reference TRBV11-2 and TRBJ2-2): EAGVAQSPRYKIIEKRQSVAFWCNPISGHATLYWYQQILGQGPKLLIQFQNNGVVDDSQLPKDRFSAERLKGVDSTLKIQPAKLEDSAVYLCASSLVETSGAGELFFGEGSRLTVL.

This clone was detected only a few times. V is TRBV5-4 and J is TRBJ1-2, with 8 bases that match TRBD1. CDR1 and CDR2 from the germline V gene are SGHNT and YYREEE (reference sequence). This CDR3 is built from 15 residues. With V trimmed by 5 bases and J by 4 bases, 10 bases remained unmatched. The DNA of the CDR3 is TGTGCCAGCAGTCTGGGACAGGCTCCTTTCTATGGCTACACCTTC. Translation gives CASSLGQAPFYGYTF. The full variable domain, with the rest looked up from reference TRBV5-4 and TRBJ1-2, is ETGVTQSPTHLIKTRGQQVTLRCSSQSGHNTVSWYQQALGQGPQFIFQYYREEENGRGNFPPRFSGLQFPNYSSELNVNALELDDSALYLCASSLGQAPFYGYTFGSGTRLTVV.

This chain joins TRBV10-2 and TRBJ1-5, with unresolved D. The CDR3 covers 14 residues. Trimming shortened V by 3 bases and J by 5 bases, and 11 bases separated the two germline ends. Germline loops: CDR1 WSHSY, CDR2 SAAADI. CDR3 bases: TGCGCCAGCAGTGATATCGCGGAGGATCAGCCCCAGCATTTT. It yields the protein CASSDIAEDQPQHF.

In its sample, this clone was seen a few times. This chain joins TRBV28 and TRBJ2-1; the match to TRBD2 covers 8 bases. V shed 5 bases, J shed 6 bases, and the junction held 6 bases outside the gene matches. Germline V gives CDR1 MDHEN, CDR2 SYDVKM. CDR3 length: 14 residues. CDR3 residues: CASSPGTSPNEQFF. The DNA for the CDR3 is TGTGCCAGCAGTCCCGGGACTAGTCCCAATGAGCAGTTCTTC. Variable domain in full (rest from reference TRBV28 and TRBJ2-1): DVKVTQSSRYLVKRTGEKVFLECVQDMDHENMFWYRQDPGLGLRLIYFSYDVKMKEKGDIPEGYSVSREKKERFSLILESASTNQTSMYLCASSPGTSPNEQFFGPGTRLTVL.